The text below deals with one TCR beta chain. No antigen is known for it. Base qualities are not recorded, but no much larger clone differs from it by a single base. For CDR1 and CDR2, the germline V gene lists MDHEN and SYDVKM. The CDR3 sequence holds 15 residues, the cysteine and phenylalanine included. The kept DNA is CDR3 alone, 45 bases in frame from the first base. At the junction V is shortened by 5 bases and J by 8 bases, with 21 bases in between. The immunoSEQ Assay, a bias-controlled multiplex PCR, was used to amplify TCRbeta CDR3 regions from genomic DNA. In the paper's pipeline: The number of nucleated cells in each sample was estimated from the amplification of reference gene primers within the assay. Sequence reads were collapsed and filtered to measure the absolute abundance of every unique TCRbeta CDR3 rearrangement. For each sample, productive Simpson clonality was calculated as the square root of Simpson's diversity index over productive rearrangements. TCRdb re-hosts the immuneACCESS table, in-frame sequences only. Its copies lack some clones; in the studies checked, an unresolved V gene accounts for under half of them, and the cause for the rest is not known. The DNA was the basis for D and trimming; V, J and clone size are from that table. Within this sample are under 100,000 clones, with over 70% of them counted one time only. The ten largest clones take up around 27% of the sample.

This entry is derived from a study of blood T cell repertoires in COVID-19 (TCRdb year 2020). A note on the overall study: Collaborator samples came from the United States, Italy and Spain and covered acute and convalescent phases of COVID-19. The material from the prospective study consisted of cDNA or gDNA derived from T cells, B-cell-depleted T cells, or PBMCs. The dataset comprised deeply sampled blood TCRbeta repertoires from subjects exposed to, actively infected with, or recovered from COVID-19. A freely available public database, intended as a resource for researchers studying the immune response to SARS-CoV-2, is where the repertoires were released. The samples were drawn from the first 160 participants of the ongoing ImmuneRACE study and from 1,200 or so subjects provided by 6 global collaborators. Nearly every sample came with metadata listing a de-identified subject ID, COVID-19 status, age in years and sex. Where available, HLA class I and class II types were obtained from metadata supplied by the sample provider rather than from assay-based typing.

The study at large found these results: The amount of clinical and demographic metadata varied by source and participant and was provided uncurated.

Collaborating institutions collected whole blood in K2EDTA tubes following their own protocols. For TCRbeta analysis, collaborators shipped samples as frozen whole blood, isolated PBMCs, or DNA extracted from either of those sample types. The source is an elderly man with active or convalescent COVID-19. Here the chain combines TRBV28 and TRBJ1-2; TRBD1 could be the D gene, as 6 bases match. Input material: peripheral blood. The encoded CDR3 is CASSPSDRAFGGYTF. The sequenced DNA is TGTGCCAGCAGTCCGTCGGACAGAGCCTTCGGGGGCTACACCTTC.